In this sample, the clone carrying this TCR beta chain turned up a few times. Using its own MiXCR run on the 5' RACE reads, TCRdb lists one record per CDR3 protein. This table holds some 200,000 distinct CDR3 sequences, about 20% found once. These data come from a study of CD8 T cells in ankylosing spondylitis. Trimming removed 3 bases at V and 6 bases at J, with 6 bases between. Germline V gene lookup returns CDR1 MDHEN and CDR2 SYDVKM. The CDR3 loop spans 12 amino acids. Sequencing was carried out using blood, either unsorted or a sorted T cell fraction (not recorded which). V and J are TRBV28 and TRBJ2-1; unclear D gene. This TCR was recovered from a male donor aged 5-30 years with ankylosing spondylitis or in good health (not recorded which). The CDR3 region has the DNA TGTGCCAGCAGTTTCCAGCGCAATGAGCAGTTCTTC. Its protein is CASSFQRNEQFF.